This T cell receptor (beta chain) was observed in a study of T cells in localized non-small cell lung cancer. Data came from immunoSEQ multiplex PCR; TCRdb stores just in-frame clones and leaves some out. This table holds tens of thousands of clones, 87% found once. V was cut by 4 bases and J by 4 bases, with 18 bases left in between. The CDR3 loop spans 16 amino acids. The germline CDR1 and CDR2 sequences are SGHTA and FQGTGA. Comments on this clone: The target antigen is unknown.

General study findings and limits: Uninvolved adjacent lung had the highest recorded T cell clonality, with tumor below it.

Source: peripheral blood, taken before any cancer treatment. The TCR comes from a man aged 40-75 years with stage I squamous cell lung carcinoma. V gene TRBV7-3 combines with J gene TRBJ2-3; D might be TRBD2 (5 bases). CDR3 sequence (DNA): TGTGCCAGCAGCTCCGGGTCTACTAGAGGTGCAGATACGCAGTATTTT. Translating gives CASSSGSTRGADTQYF.